One and the same sample provided the 28 T cell receptor beta chains below, sequenced in a study of blood T cell repertoires in COVID-19. TCRdb keeps only in-frame clones here, not all; method: immunoSEQ multiplex PCR. The repertoire holds about 220,000 clones, with 65% to 90% as singletons. The sequenced sample consisted of peripheral blood. The receptors derive from a man aged 50-59 years with active or convalescent COVID-19.

This rearrangement joins TRBV5-1 to TRBJ2-1, with TRBD2 matching over 8 bases. CDR3 length: 16 residues. Unmatched junction bases numbered 13, after V lost 4 bases and J lost 7 bases. CDR1 SGHRS and CDR2 YFSETQ come from the germline V gene. For the CDR3, the DNA is TGCGCCAGCAGCCGTAGCGGGACTACCCTTTTAAATGAGCAGTTCTTC. Amino acid sequence: CASSRSGTTLLNEQFF. Full variable domain (remainder filled in from reference TRBV5-1 and TRBJ2-1): KAGVTQTPRYLIKTRGQQVTLSCSPISGHRSVSWYQQTPGQGLQFLFEYFSETQRNKGNFPGRFSGRQFSNSRSEMNVSTLELGDSALYLCASSRSGTTLLNEQFFGPGTRLTVL.

Only a few counts were recorded for this clone. The J gene is TRBJ1-2, the V gene TRBV4-2; TRBD1 agrees at 8 bases. Germline-derived CDR1 and CDR2 are LGHNA and YNFKEQ. The CDR3 extends over 15 amino acids. With 6 bases clipped from V and 2 bases from J, the junction kept 8 bases outside the gene matches. The CDR3 coding sequence is TGTGCCAGCAGTCGGACAGGGTACGGAAACTATGGCTACACCTTC. It is translated as CASSRTGYGNYGYTF.

The V call is TRBV19, the J call TRBJ2-5; TRBD1 matches at 7 bases. Germline V gene lookup returns CDR1 LNHDA and CDR2 SQIVND (reference sequence). The V and J ends lost 8 bases and 0 bases, in that order; junction bases with no gene match: 6. This CDR3 spans 14 amino acids. The CDR3 region is CASRYRGDQETQYF. In DNA, the CDR3 is TGTGCCAGTCGATACAGGGGCGACCAAGAGACCCAGTACTTC.

This sequence joins TRBV10-1 and TRBJ1-5, with no clear D. The CDR3 runs to 10 residues. Germline lookup yields CDR1 WNHNN and CDR2 SYGVQD (reference sequence). Trimming took off 5 bases at V and 6 bases at J, with 2 bases between the two ends. CDR3 residues: CASSRQPQHF. The CDR3 DNA follows: TGCGCCAGCAGTCGTCAGCCCCAGCATTTT.

This chain links TRBV11-2 with TRBJ2-5, with 14 bases aligning to TRBD2. CDR3 length equals 16 residues. Germline V lookup: CDR1 SGHAT, CDR2 FQNNGV. Losses at the gene ends were 5 bases for V and 5 bases for J; bases not matched to a gene: 7. In nucleotides, the CDR3 is TGTGCCAGCAGCGAGGGACTAGCGGGAGCTGGGGAGACCCAGTACTTC. This codes for CASSEGLAGAGETQYF. Full variable domain (rest looked up from reference TRBV11-2 and TRBJ2-5): EAGVAQSPRYKIIEKRQSVAFWCNPISGHATLYWYQQILGQGPKLLIQFQNNGVVDDSQLPKDRFSAERLKGVDSTLKIQPAKLEDSAVYLCASSEGLAGAGETQYFGPGTRLLVL.

The chain links TRBV10-2 to TRBJ1-3, with D unresolved. This CDR3 has 14 amino acids. Germline CDR1 reads WSHSY; CDR2 reads SAAADI. V was cut by 7 bases and J by 0 bases, with 10 bases left in between. The CDR3 DNA reads TGCGCCAGCACGCCAGGTCACTCTGGAAACACCATATATTTT. Amino acid sequence: CASTPGHSGNTIYF.

V and J are TRBV2 and TRBJ1-2; 7 nucleotides match TRBD1. The V gene's germline CDR1 is SNHLY and CDR2 FYNNEI. This CDR3 contains 15 residues. V lost 5 bases and J lost 5; bases outside the gene matches: 11. The CDR3 spells CASSPSQGQRYGYTF. The CDR3 nucleotides are TGTGCCAGCAGTCCCTCCCAGGGACAGCGGTATGGCTACACCTTC.

The genes are TRBV10-2 and TRBJ2-7; D not certain. Germline V gene lookup returns CDR1 WSHSY and CDR2 SAAADI. The CDR3 sequence is 12 residues long. Trimming stripped 6 bases from V and 4 bases from J, with 10 bases between. CDR3 in DNA: TGCGCCAGCAGGTCGACAATTTACGAGCAGTACTTC. Translated: CASRSTIYEQYF.

J is TRBJ1-5 and V is TRBV6-1, with D uncertain. Germline CDR1 MNHNS, CDR2 SASEGT. This CDR3 has 17 amino acids. V lost 1 base and J 0 bases, leaving 13 bases between the germline ends. The CDR3 DNA reads TGTGCCAGCAGTGAAGATTCTTGGACTCTTAGCAATCAGCCCCAGCATTTT. Its translation is CASSEDSWTLSNQPQHF.

This sequence joins TRBV18 and TRBJ2-2; the D is unclear. The CDR3 contains 12 residues. CDR1 is KGHSH and CDR2 is LQKENI in the germline V gene. Between the trimmed V and J ends, which lost 6 bases and 3 bases, there was a span of 5 bases. CDR3 protein: CASSPYTGELFF. CDR3 nucleotide sequence: TGTGCCAGCTCCCCTTACACCGGGGAGCTGTTTTTT.

The chain combines TRBV4-3 with TRBJ2-7; weak D call: TRBD2 (5 bases). V shed 0 bases and J shed 0 bases, with 15 bases lying between them. CDR3 size: 17 residues. Germline lookup yields CDR1 LGHNA and CDR2 YSLEER. In DNA, the CDR3 is TGCGCCAGCAGCCAAGATTGGAGTAGCGCCTACTCCTACGAGCAGTACTTC. It encodes CASSQDWSSAYSYEQYF.

The chain has TRBV19 and TRBJ2-1, with 9 bases that match TRBD2. CDR1 and CDR2 (germline): LNHDA, SQIVND (reference sequence). The CDR3 is 16 residues long. The V and J ends lost 1 base and 10 bases, in that order; junction bases with no gene match: 11. The CDR3 loop reads CASSIAELSGSSEQFF. The DNA of the CDR3 is TGTGCCAGTAGTATAGCCGAACTTAGCGGGAGCAGCGAGCAGTTCTTC.

This clone was seen just once. This chain joins TRBV19 and TRBJ1-3, with D perhaps TRBD1 (5 bases). The V gene's germline CDR1 is LNHDA and CDR2 SQIVND (reference sequence). The CDR3 spans 13 residues. V gave up 7 bases and J gave up 4 bases, with 11 bases separating them. CDR3 loop: CASKRQGGNTIYF. CDR3 nucleotide sequence: TGTGCCAGTAAGAGGCAGGGAGGAAACACCATATATTTT.

The gene calls are TRBV19 and TRBJ1-5; tentative D call: TRBD1 (6 bases). From germline, CDR1 is LNHDA and CDR2 SQIVND (reference sequence). The CDR3 runs 14 residues. V was trimmed by 4 bases and J by 4 bases, leaving 11 bases between them. This CDR3 is CASSTDRFNQPQHF. For the CDR3, the DNA is TGTGCCAGTAGTACCGACAGGTTTAATCAGCCCCAGCATTTT.

The chain combines TRBV14 with TRBJ1-3, with 7 bases matching TRBD1. The trim removed 1 base at V and 0 bases at J, leaving 9 bases unmatched. This CDR3 spans 18 amino acids. Per the germline V gene, CDR1 is SGHDN and CDR2 is FVKESK. CDR3 in amino acids: CASSQVEGQAPSGNTIYF. The DNA of the CDR3 is TGTGCCAGCAGCCAAGTGGAAGGACAGGCCCCCTCTGGAAACACCATATATTTT.

This clone was counted between two and nine times. Other DNA sequences within the sample encode an identical CDR3. The rearrangement links TRBV7-2 to TRBJ2-7, with TRBD2 matching 7 bases. This CDR3 has 14 residues. Germline trimming cut 1 base from V and 6 bases from J; bases unmatched to any gene: 6. Per the germline V gene, CDR1 is SGHTA and CDR2 is FQGNSA. The CDR3 here is CASSLEREGSEQYF. The CDR3 DNA is TGTGCCAGCAGCTTAGAAAGGGAGGGCTCCGAGCAGTACTTC.

This clone was seen ten or more times. The chain is built from TRBV4-3 and TRBJ2-7, with TRBD2 matching over 7 bases. Trimming took 1 base from V and 0 from J; bases not matched to a gene: 6. The CDR3 extends over 16 amino acids. Germline V gene data show CDR1 as LGHNA and CDR2 as YSLEER. The CDR3 region is CASSQGTAGASYEQYF. The CDR3, as DNA: TGCGCCAGCAGCCAAGGAACTGCGGGAGCCTCCTACGAGCAGTACTTC.

V and J are TRBV5-1 and TRBJ1-1; D is unresolved. Looked up from germline, CDR1 is SGHRS and CDR2 is YFSETQ. The CDR3 has 15 amino acids. V lost 0 bases to trimming and J lost 0 bases, with 9 bases between them. The chain's CDR3 is CASSLDPGLNTEAFF. CDR3 sequence (DNA): TGCGCCAGCAGCTTGGATCCAGGTTTGAACACTGAAGCTTTCTTT.

This chain uses TRBV7-2 with TRBJ2-3; 7 positions match TRBD2. The CDR3 consists of 14 residues. Germline CDR1 SGHTA, CDR2 FQGNSA. The V segment lost 3 bases and the J segment 6 bases; nucleotides outside the gene matches: 6. The CDR3 bases are TGTGCCAGCAGCTTTTTGGGGGGAGGGGATACGCAGTATTTT. Its protein product is CASSFLGGGDTQYF.

This clone came up once. The chain joins TRBV10-1 to TRBJ1-1; 7 bases line up with TRBD1. This CDR3 has 17 residues. Germline values: CDR1 WNHNN, CDR2 SYGVQD (reference sequence). The ends lost 2 bases at V and 1 base at J; junction bases unmatched: 10. The CDR3 sequence: CASSEGGGPSPNTEAFF. DNA of the CDR3: TGCGCCAGCAGTGAGGGAGGGGGCCCCAGCCCGAACACTGAAGCTTTCTTT.

This chain uses TRBV4-3 with TRBJ2-1; D might be TRBD1 (6 bases). The V gene lost 2 bases and the J gene lost 8 bases, with 10 bases spanning the gap. The CDR3 has 13 residues. The germline gives CDR1 LGHNA, CDR2 YSLEER. CDR3 nucleotide sequence: TGCGCCAGCAGCCAAAGGCAGGGGTATGAGCAGTTCTTC. Encoded protein: CASSQRQGYEQFF.

This chain links TRBV28 with TRBJ1-2, with 12 bases fitting TRBD1. The V segment lost 4 bases and the J segment 3 bases; nucleotides outside the gene matches: 12. Germline-derived CDR1 and CDR2 are MDHEN and SYDVKM. This CDR3 spans 18 amino acids. The CDR3 protein is CASSSILGQGAIDYGYTF. The CDR3 bases are TGTGCCAGCAGTTCAATTCTGGGACAGGGGGCAATAGACTATGGCTACACCTTC.

The chain recombines TRBV5-1 with TRBJ2-3; tentatively, D is TRBD1 (5 bases). Trimming pared 2 bases from V and 3 bases from J, leaving 10 bases between. The germline gives CDR1 SGHRS, CDR2 YFSETQ. This CDR3 has 14 residues. The CDR3 spells CASSLIGVTDTQYF. The CDR3 DNA reads TGCGCCAGCAGCTTAATAGGGGTGACAGATACGCAGTATTTT.

V gene TRBV28 combines with J gene TRBJ1-1, with a possible D match to TRBD1 (6 bases). V lost 6 bases and J 1 base, leaving 15 bases between the germline ends. Germline V gives CDR1 MDHEN, CDR2 SYDVKM. The CDR3 is 15 amino acids. DNA for the CDR3: TGTGCCAGCAGCCTCGCTGGGGGGGCGAACACTGAAGCTTTCTTT. Residues: CASSLAGGANTEAFF.

The J gene is TRBJ1-3, the V gene TRBV9; D is ambiguous. This CDR3 is built from 16 residues. Germline V CDR1 and CDR2: SGDLS, YYNGEE. V lost 0 bases to trimming and J lost 0 bases, with 10 bases between them. CDR3 residues: CASSVEIQSSGNTIYF. CDR3 DNA: TGTGCCAGCAGCGTAGAGATACAGAGCTCTGGAAACACCATATATTTT.

The rearrangement joins TRBV7-8 to TRBJ2-3; the D gene is possibly TRBD2 (5 bases). The germline V and J ends were trimmed by 5 bases and 7 bases, with 10 bases remaining between them. Germline CDR1 is SGHVS and CDR2 is FQNEAQ. This CDR3 region has 12 residues. The CDR3 reads CASSPHGNTQYF. The DNA for the CDR3 is TGTGCCAGCAGCCCCCACGGGAATACGCAGTATTTT.

This clone turned up a few times. The chain employs TRBV4-1 and TRBJ1-5; D is unresolved. Trimming took off 1 base at V and 5 bases at J, with 12 bases between the two ends. This CDR3 comprises 15 residues. In germline, CDR1 is MGHRA, CDR2 YSYEKL. The CDR3 nucleotides are TGCGCCAGCAGCCAAGCAGGCCGGGGTTATCAGCCCCAGCATTTT. This sequence encodes CASSQAGRGYQPQHF.

The gene calls are TRBV18 and TRBJ2-7; a possible D gene is TRBD1 (5 bases). The CDR3 loop spans 14 amino acids. Germline CDR1 KGHSH, CDR2 LQKENI. V was shortened by 2 bases and J by 2 bases, with 10 bases between the two germline ends. The CDR3 nucleotides read TGTGCCAGCTCACCAGCCAGGGCCCCCTACGAGCAGTACTTC. Translating gives CASSPARAPYEQYF.